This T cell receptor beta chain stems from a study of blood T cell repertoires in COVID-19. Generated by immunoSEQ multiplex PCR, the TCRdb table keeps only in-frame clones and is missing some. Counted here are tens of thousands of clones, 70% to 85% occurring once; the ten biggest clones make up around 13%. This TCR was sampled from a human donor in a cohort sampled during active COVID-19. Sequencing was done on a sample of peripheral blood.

The CDR3 coding sequence is TGCGCCAGCAGCTCCCTCCCCCTAGGACAGAAGATACGCGGGGAGCTGTTTTTT. This sequence encodes CASSSLPLGQKIRGELFF. This chain uses TRBV5-1 with TRBJ2-2, with D tentatively TRBD1 (6 bases). Deletions cut 3 bases from V and 7 bases from J, with 25 bases between. Germline CDR1 reads SGHRS; CDR2 reads YFSETQ. This CDR3 has 18 amino acids.